Here is one TCR beta chain with its context. This clone came up a few times. It has no known antigen specificity. Base qualities are not at hand, and no much larger clone is one base apart. The entry originates in a study of CD8+ T cells in alopecia areata listed by TCRdb under 2018. Regarding the complete study: The treated patients, all with moderate-to-severe alopecia areata, were enrolled in an open-label pilot trial of oral tofacitinib given at 5 to 10 mg twice daily. In humans, TCRbeta sequencing was performed on scalp tissue and on sorted CD4+ and CD8+ peripheral blood T cells from healthy controls and from patients with patchy or totalis/universalis alopecia areata. Patients on tofacitinib were biopsied at baseline and after 4 and 24 weeks of treatment, and several of the patients also had a later scalp biopsy. Scalp clonality was compared across normal scalp (n=4), patchy alopecia areata scalp (n=8), and alopecia totalis/universalis scalp (n=8). Tofacitinib was administered for 6 to 18 months, and 6 months of follow-up off drug were then conducted to assess delayed response and recurrence. RNA was extracted with the PAXgene miRNA kit for fixed scalp, the miRNeasy kit for PBMCs, and the RNeasy kit for mouse skin. To study T cell clonal expansion in alopecia areata, the researchers applied high-throughput TCRbeta sequencing to both the C3H/HeJ mouse model and human patients. Amplification of TCRbeta CDR3 regions was done by immunoSEQ multiplex PCR using 35 Vbeta forward primers and 13 Jbeta reverse primers. Disease severity in treated patients was measured with the SALT score, which quantifies the percentage of affected scalp surface area. What the study reported, not specific to this receptor: Because the treated cohort was small and had just a single nonresponder, larger studies are needed to establish links between baseline CD8+ expansion and response. Lesional scalp, especially in alopecia totalis/universalis, showed higher clonality and more expanded CD8+ clones than normal scalp, suggesting antigenic drive. TCR sequences shared between patients were less clear than in mice, possibly partly because of HLA diversity in the patient population. With tofacitinib, both scalp clonality and the number of expanded CD8+ clones among the top 100 scalp clones went down significantly. During tofacitinib treatment, many expanded lesional clones stuck around in both scalp and blood, and this persistence may partly explain why relapse happens after treatment is stopped. Scalp TCR repertoire analysis is complicated because resident alphabeta T cells in normal human skin are also sequenced, whereas mouse skin is dominated by gammadelta T cells.

The time point label of this sample denotes: roughly 24 weeks on oral tofacitinib. The label giving this sample's treatment or condition can be read as: oral pan-JAK inhibitor, 5-10 mg twice daily. Peripheral blood and lesional scalp punch biopsies were obtained from patients with alopecia areata. PBMCs were separated by density centrifugation and stained for CD3, CD4 and CD8, after which CD4+ and CD8+ T cells were sorted on a FACSAria. The library was built by means of the immunoSEQ multiplex PCR assay. To provide template for TCR sequencing, every sample had RNA extracted and reverse transcribed into cDNA. SuperScript III was used for first-strand cDNA synthesis, primed with a 2:1 mix of oligo-dT and random hexamers. A synthetic immune receptor repertoire was used to gauge amplification bias, and whatever bias remained was removed computationally. On the study's bioinformatics: Raw reads were preprocessed to remove errors, and CDR3 was defined according to IMGT conventions as the region from the conserved cysteine to phenylalanine. Clonality was computed as 1 minus the Shannon entropy, with the entropy normalized by log2 of the number of productive unique TCRs. CD4 or CD8 identity of scalp clones was inferred by cross-referencing scalp TCRbeta sequences with sorted blood CD4 and CD8 repertoires. The table was pulled from immuneACCESS by TCRdb, which kept in-frame rearrangements only. Such tables lose some clones; where checked, under half of the loss comes from unresolved V genes, and the rest has no known cause. V and J calls and clone size are copied from that table; D and trimming were computed from the DNA. This sample comprises some 110,000 clones, less than 75% of them detected only once. The top ten clonotypes cover 12% of the sample.

Including the terminal cysteine and phenylalanine, the CDR3 comprises 18 residues. The only DNA kept is the CDR3, 54 bases in frame from the first base. Trimming leaves V shorter by 1 base and J shorter by 4 bases, with the junction holding 15 bases beyond the gene matches. The sequence was collected from a human donor with alopecia areata. Recombination linked TRBV23-1 to TRBJ2-7; 8 junctional bases match TRBD1. TRBV23-1 is labeled an ORF, and its function is uncertain. The sequences come from CD8+ T cells sorted from blood, collected at week 24, from a patient treated with tofacitinib. The CDR3 corresponds to CASSQLGGSRTGRYEQYF. The base sequence is TGCGCCAGCAGTCAATTGGGTGGGTCCCGGACAGGGAGATACGAGCAGTACTTC.